One and the same sample provided the 31 T cell receptor beta chains below, sequenced in a study of CD8 T cells in Susac syndrome. Reverse transcription of roughly 0.45 to 1 ug RNA used random hexamers. One entry per CDR3 protein, called by TCRdb with MiXCR from the immunoSEQ multiplex PCR reads. The sample holds about 120,000 distinct CDR3 sequences, roughly 95% seen once. Sequencing was carried out using CD4+ T cells from PBMCs. Receptor source: a human donor with Susac syndrome.

This chain uses TRBV20-1 with TRBJ2-1; D ambiguous. The CDR3 length is 10 residues. The germline V and J ends were trimmed by 5 bases and 9 bases, with 8 bases remaining between them. The germline V gene has CDR1 DFQATT and CDR2 SNEGSKA (reference sequence). The CDR3 loop is CSALVGEQFF. CDR3 bases: TGCAGTGCTCTAGTGGGTGAGCAGTTCTTC.

The V call is TRBV4-2, the J call TRBJ2-1, with D possibly TRBD2 on 5 matching bases. This CDR3 contains 16 residues. V lost 7 bases and J 0 bases, leaving 16 bases between the germline ends. Germline CDR1 and CDR2: LGHNA and YNFKEQ. CDR3 sequence (DNA): TGTGCCAGCAACTCCCCAGTAGGGAGCTCCTACAATGAGCAGTTCTTC. It codes for CASNSPVGSSYNEQFF.

CDR3 coding DNA: TGTGCCTGGAGTCCAGGGTTTAATGAAAAACTGTTTTTT. Encoded protein: CAWSPGFNEKLFF. The chain recombines TRBV30 with TRBJ1-4; TRBD1 might be the D (5 bases). CDR3 size: 13 residues. Germline V gene lookup returns CDR1 GTSNPN and CDR2 SVGIG (reference sequence). The V and J ends lost 2 bases and 4 bases respectively, with 8 bases between them.

This rearrangement joins TRBV29-1 to TRBJ2-5; D call uncertain. This CDR3 comprises 11 residues. The germline V gene has CDR1 SQVTM and CDR2 ANQGSEA. V lost 3 bases and J 7 bases, leaving 9 bases between the germline ends. CDR3 DNA sequence: TGCAGCGTTGAGGCGGCGGTGACCCAGTACTTC. Amino acids: CSVEAAVTQYF.

The chain carries TRBV12-3 or TRBV12-4 and TRBJ1-5; D remains unclear. The CDR3 is 17 residues long. Between the trimmed V and J ends, which lost 2 bases and 0 bases, there was a span of 14 bases. The CDR3 protein is CASSLRAGPTSNQPQHF. The CDR3 coding sequence is TGTGCCAGCAGTTTACGGGCAGGCCCTACTAGCAATCAGCCCCAGCATTTT.

The V gene is TRBV14, the J gene TRBJ1-1; the D is unclear. The CDR3 contains 11 residues. CDR1 and CDR2 from the germline V gene are SGHDN and FVKESK. V shed 7 bases and J shed 1 base, with 4 bases lying between them. CDR3 region: CASKKNTEAFF. The CDR3 DNA is TGTGCCAGCAAGAAGAACACTGAAGCTTTCTTT. Drawing the rest from reference TRBV14 and TRBJ1-1, the complete variable domain is EAGVTQFPSHSVIEKGQTVTLRCDPISGHDNLYWYRRVMGKEIKFLLHFVKESKQDESGMPNNRFLAERTGGTYSTLKVQPAELEDSGVYFCASKKNTEAFFGQGTRLTVV.

CDR3 sequence reads: CASSQDPGTGVQYF. The CDR3, as DNA: TGTGCCAGCAGCCAAGACCCTGGGACAGGGGTGCAGTACTTC. The chain joins TRBV3-1 to TRBJ2-7; 10 bases are shared with TRBD1. Germline V gives CDR1 LGHDT, CDR2 YNNKEL (reference sequence). V dropped 0 bases and J dropped 9; count of bases not matched to a gene: 5. This CDR3 comprises 14 residues.

The chain carries TRBV20-1 and TRBJ1-2; 10 bases fit TRBD1. This CDR3 is 14 amino acids long. Germline trimming cut 3 bases from V and 4 bases from J; bases unmatched to any gene: 5. Germline V lookup: CDR1 DFQATT, CDR2 SNEGSKA (reference sequence). CDR3 protein: CSASHRDRGYGYTF. DNA of the CDR3: TGCAGTGCTAGCCACCGGGACAGGGGCTATGGCTACACCTTC.

This chain uses TRBV29-1 with TRBJ2-7, with TRBD1 identical over 8 bases. Germline values: CDR1 SQVTM, CDR2 ANQGSEA. There are 12 residues in the CDR3. J gave up 6 bases and V 8 bases, and 9 bases lay outside the gene matches. The CDR3 loop is CSHWVRGLEQYF. CDR3 nucleotide sequence: TGCAGCCATTGGGTCAGGGGGCTCGAGCAGTACTTC.

This chain uses TRBV9 with TRBJ1-1; tentatively, D is TRBD1 (5 bases). Trimming shortened V by 0 bases and J by 1 base, and 7 bases separated the two germline ends. The CDR3 consists of 14 residues. Per the germline V gene, CDR1 is SGDLS and CDR2 is YYNGEE. For the CDR3, the DNA is TGTGCCAGCAGCGTAGGAGGGGAGAACACTGAAGCTTTCTTT. It specifies CASSVGGENTEAFF.

This chain uses TRBV20-1 with TRBJ1-4; D gene unclear. CDR1 is DFQATT and CDR2 is SNEGSKA in the germline V gene (reference sequence). The V and J ends lost 4 bases and 10 bases respectively, with 10 bases between them. The CDR3 extends over 11 amino acids. CDR3 sequence: CSAMGPGKLFF. For the CDR3, the DNA is TGCAGTGCTATGGGCCCAGGAAAACTGTTTTTT.

This clonotype was observed once. The V and J genes are TRBV28 and TRBJ1-2, with 7 bases aligning to TRBD1. Trimming removed 8 bases from V and 4 bases from J; junction bases left unmatched: 10. Germline-derived CDR1 and CDR2 are MDHEN and SYDVKM. The CDR3 is made up of 14 amino acids. The CDR3 here is CASGRQGGAYGYTF. The CDR3 bases are TGTGCCAGCGGAAGACAGGGCGGGGCCTATGGCTACACCTTC.

This rearrangement joins TRBV9 to TRBJ2-3; D uncertain. CDR1 is SGDLS and CDR2 is YYNGEE in the germline V gene. Trimming shortened V by 6 bases and J by 0 bases, and 8 bases separated the two germline ends. The CDR3 has 13 amino acids. The CDR3 is CASNEISTDTQYF. CDR3 coding DNA: TGTGCCAGCAACGAGATTAGCACAGATACGCAGTATTTT.

V usage is TRBV9 and J usage is TRBJ1-5; the match to TRBD1 covers 9 bases. V lost 4 bases, J lost 7 bases, and 6 bases stayed unmatched. The CDR3 is 14 amino acids. Germline values: CDR1 SGDLS, CDR2 YYNGEE. The CDR3 loop is CASSPGTGLQPQHF. The CDR3 DNA follows: TGTGCCAGCAGCCCCGGGACAGGGTTGCAGCCCCAGCATTTT.

V usage is TRBV20-1 and J usage is TRBJ2-1, with D maybe TRBD2 (6 bases). The germline V and J ends were trimmed by 2 bases and 6 bases, with 17 bases remaining between them. Germline lookup yields CDR1 DFQATT and CDR2 SNEGSKA (reference sequence). This CDR3 has 15 amino acids. In DNA, the CDR3 is TGCAGTGCTAGATTTGGCGGGGCTACCCGCAATGAGCAGTTCTTC. Protein product: CSARFGGATRNEQFF.

The genes are TRBV6-5 and TRBJ2-3; D is unresolved. This CDR3 comprises 16 residues. Germline assignment: CDR1 MNHEY and CDR2 SVGAGI. Trimming pared 2 bases from V and 0 bases from J, leaving 12 bases between. The CDR3 coding sequence is TGTGCCAGCAGTTACCGCCCCCGAACTAGCACAGATACGCAGTATTTT. This gives the protein CASSYRPRTSTDTQYF.

V gene TRBV7-9 combines with J gene TRBJ2-1; 9 positions agree with TRBD1. The germline V gene encodes CDR1 SEHNR and CDR2 FQNEAQ (reference sequence). The CDR3 is made up of 12 amino acids. V lost 7 bases and J lost 12; bases outside the gene matches: 7. CDR3 sequence: CASTTQGQGQFF. The CDR3 nucleotides read TGTGCCAGCACCACCCAGGGACAGGGGCAGTTCTTC. Together with reference TRBV7-9 and TRBJ2-1, the CDR3 gives the full variable domain: DTGVSQNPRHKITKRGQNVTFRCDPISEHNRLYWYRQTLGQGPEFLTYFQNEAQLEKSRLLSDRFSAERPKGSFSTLEIQRTEQGDSAMYLCASTTQGQGQFFGPGTRLTVL.

This clonotype was detected once. The V and J genes are TRBV6-1 and TRBJ1-2, with TRBD1 as a possible D gene (5 bases). Trimming shortened V by 7 bases and J by 1 base, and 13 bases separated the two germline ends. CDR1 and CDR2 (germline): MNHNS, SASEGT. The CDR3 spans 14 residues. The CDR3 protein is CASKMSGLNYGYTF. The DNA for the CDR3 is TGTGCCAGCAAGATGTCGGGACTTAACTATGGCTACACCTTC.

The chain employs TRBV7-2 and TRBJ2-3; TRBD1 might be the D (5 bases). V was shortened by 3 bases and J by 0 bases, with 13 bases between the two germline ends. Per the germline V gene, CDR1 is SGHTA and CDR2 is FQGNSA. This CDR3 is 16 amino acids long. The CDR3 region has the DNA TGTGCCAGCAGCTTGCAAAGGGGCTTGAGCACAGATACGCAGTATTTT. Encoded protein: CASSLQRGLSTDTQYF.

The chain carries TRBV30 and TRBJ2-1; D is possibly TRBD2 (6 bases). The CDR3 has 14 residues. The germline gives CDR1 GTSNPN, CDR2 SVGIG (reference sequence). The ends were cut back, 7 bases at V and 3 bases at J, with 16 bases in the middle. The DNA for the CDR3 is TGTGCCTTCCATGGGGGGAGATTCTACAATGAGCAGTTCTTC. Residues: CAFHGGRFYNEQFF.

The CDR3 reads CASSPSGNSYNEQFF. CDR3 DNA: TGCGCCAGCAGCCCTAGCGGGAACTCCTACAATGAGCAGTTCTTC. V usage is TRBV5-1 and J usage is TRBJ2-1; 9 bases align to TRBD2. This CDR3 has 15 residues. V was pared by 4 bases and J by 0 bases, with 2 bases of the junction left unmatched. Germline V lookup: CDR1 SGHRS, CDR2 YFSETQ.

This clonotype was found a few times. The chain uses TRBV5-6 and TRBJ2-5, with D uncertain. CDR3 size: 11 residues. V was trimmed by 6 bases and J by 3 bases, leaving 6 bases between them. Per germline, CDR1 SGHDT and CDR2 YYEEEE. CDR3 region: CASTSKETQYF. CDR3 coding DNA: TGTGCCAGCACCTCGAAAGAGACCCAGTACTTC.

This chain joins TRBV29-1 and TRBJ2-3, with D uncertain. This CDR3 is 13 amino acids long. Trimming pared 4 bases from V and 0 bases from J, leaving 8 bases between. Germline assignment: CDR1 SQVTM and CDR2 ANQGSEA. The CDR3, as DNA: TGCAGCGTTGTTGGGCGGAGCACAGATACGCAGTATTTT. Translated: CSVVGRSTDTQYF.

This chain connects TRBV14 to TRBJ2-3; TRBD2 agrees at 10 bases. This CDR3 has 15 amino acids. The germline CDR1 and CDR2 sequences are SGHDN and FVKESK. The V gene end was trimmed by 5 bases and the J gene end by 1 base; junction bases not matched to a gene: 3. The CDR3 DNA is TGTGCCAGCAGCATCCTAGCGGGGGGCACAGATACGCAGTATTTT. Translation gives CASSILAGGTDTQYF.

This clonotype was detected only once. The gene calls are TRBV2 and TRBJ2-7, with 9 bases identical to TRBD1. J gave up 2 bases and V 1 base, and 3 bases lay outside the gene matches. This CDR3 spans 15 amino acids. Germline-derived CDR1 and CDR2 are SNHLY and FYNNEI. The CDR3 here is CASSEGRTGAYEQYF. DNA for the CDR3: TGTGCCAGCAGTGAAGGGCGGACAGGGGCCTACGAGCAGTACTTC. The whole variable domain, filled in from reference TRBV2 and TRBJ2-7, reads EPEVTQTPSHQVTQMGQEVILRCVPISNHLYFYWYRQILGQKVEFLVSFYNNEISEKSEIFDDQFSVERPDGSNFTLKIRSTKLEDSAMYFCASSEGRTGAYEQYFGPGTRLTVT.

V gene TRBV5-1 combines with J gene TRBJ2-1; TRBD1 or TRBD2 may be the D gene (5 bases each). This CDR3 is 15 amino acids long. The V gene lost 1 base and the J gene lost 0 bases, with 8 bases spanning the gap. Germline-derived CDR1 and CDR2 are SGHRS and YFSETQ. The CDR3 spells CASSLMGDSYNEQFF. The CDR3 bases are TGCGCCAGCAGCTTGATGGGGGACTCCTACAATGAGCAGTTCTTC.

The chain uses TRBV29-1 and TRBJ1-1, with D tentatively TRBD1 (6 bases). With 7 bases removed from V and 4 bases from J, the gap between germline ends came to 16 bases. The CDR3 consists of 13 residues. From germline, CDR1 is SQVTM and CDR2 ANQGSEA. In DNA, the CDR3 is TGCAGCGCCGAAGGGGGAGGTGGCACTGAAGCTTTCTTT. Protein sequence: CSAEGGGGTEAFF.

The chain couples TRBV29-1 to TRBJ1-2; D is possibly TRBD1 (5 bases). Looked up from germline, CDR1 is SQVTM and CDR2 is ANQGSEA. The CDR3 consists of 14 residues. The V gene lost 5 bases and the J gene lost 5 bases, with 18 bases spanning the gap. The CDR3 coding sequence is TGCAGCGTTCGGGACCCCAGGGATGGGTATGGCTACACCTTC. This translates into CSVRDPRDGYGYTF.

The rearrangement joins TRBV6-1 to TRBJ2-3; the D gene is possibly TRBD2 (6 bases). The germline V gene encodes CDR1 MNHNS and CDR2 SASEGT. The CDR3 sequence is 18 residues long. V shed 2 bases and J shed 1 base, with 19 bases lying between them. CDR3 nucleotides: TGTGCCAGCAGTGAACCTACGTTGTTGGCTAGCGGCACAGATACGCAGTATTTT. Encoded protein: CASSEPTLLASGTDTQYF.

The gene calls are TRBV5-1 and TRBJ2-7, with 10 positions matching TRBD1. Germline V gene lookup returns CDR1 SGHRS and CDR2 YFSETQ. The CDR3 is 15 amino acids. Trimming cost V 4 bases and J 1 base; bases outside gene matches: 5. The CDR3 protein is CASSGGQGPSYEQYF. The CDR3 bases are TGCGCCAGCAGCGGGGGACAGGGGCCGTCCTACGAGCAGTACTTC.

This chain joins TRBV29-1 and TRBJ2-5; 8 bases fit TRBD1. The V gene end was trimmed by 5 bases and the J gene end by 3 bases; junction bases not matched to a gene: 8. The CDR3 runs to 14 residues. Germline V gives CDR1 SQVTM, CDR2 ANQGSEA. The DNA of the CDR3 is TGCAGCGTTTACCCCTACAGGGGGGAAGAGACCCAGTACTTC. Amino acids: CSVYPYRGEETQYF. Based on the CDR3 plus reference TRBV29-1 and TRBJ2-5, the full variable domain is SAVISQKPSRDICQRGTSLTIQCQVDSQVTMMFWYRQQPGQSLTLIATANQGSEATYESGFVIDKFPISRPNLTFSTLTVSNMSPEDSSIYLCSVYPYRGEETQYFGPGTRLLVL.